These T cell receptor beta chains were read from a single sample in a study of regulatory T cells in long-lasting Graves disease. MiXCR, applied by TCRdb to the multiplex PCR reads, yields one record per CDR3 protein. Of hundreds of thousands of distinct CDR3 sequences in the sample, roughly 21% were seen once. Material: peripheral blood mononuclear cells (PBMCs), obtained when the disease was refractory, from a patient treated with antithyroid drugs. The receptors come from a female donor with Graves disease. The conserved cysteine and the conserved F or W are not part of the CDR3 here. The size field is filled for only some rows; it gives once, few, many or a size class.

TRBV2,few,ASSKTQGAQSNQPQH
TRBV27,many,ASSPGTGRSSYEQY
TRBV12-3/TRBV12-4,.,ASSLGPAYYEQY
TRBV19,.,ASIREPRGNYGYT
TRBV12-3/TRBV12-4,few,ASSTQRGKDTQY
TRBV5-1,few,ASSVPGLAAQETQY
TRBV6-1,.,ASGGTQNTEAF
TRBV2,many,ASSGRPRINEETQY
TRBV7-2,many,LAGSQETQY
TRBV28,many,ASSLGLTGRPEETQY
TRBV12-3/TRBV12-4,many,ASSSRTSGVGETQY
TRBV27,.,ASNLRQDTFYEQY